These T cell receptor beta chains were read from a single sample in a study of OX40 agonist ivuxolimab in advanced cancers. The assay was immunoSEQ multiplex PCR, and TCRdb's table has in-frame clones only and misses some. The data contain some 66,000 clones, 85% of them singletons. The starting material was CD4+ or CD8+ T cells sorted from blood, obtained in a trial of the OX40 agonist ivuxolimab. Receptor source: an adult with an advanced solid tumor such as melanoma, head and neck, liver or kidney cancer. Each CDR3 is given with its conserved first and last residue. Each record gives: V gene, clone size, D gene, J gene, CDR3 DNA, CDR3 protein. A D gene is named only where the DNA matches it firmly. Some rows mark clone size as missing; the rest say once, few, many or name a class of expanded clone.

V gene: TRBV7-6; clone size: -; D gene: -; J gene: TRBJ1-2; CDR3 DNA: TGTGCCAGCAGCTTGTGGGGGGGTGGCTACACCTTC; CDR3 protein: CASSLWGGGYTF
V gene: TRBV5-1; clone size: -; D gene: TRBD1; J gene: TRBJ2-7; CDR3 DNA: TGCGCCAGCAGTTCCAGACAGGGCGCTTCCTACGAGCAGTACTTC; CDR3 protein: CASSSRQGASYEQYF
V gene: TRBV9; clone size: -; D gene: TRBD1; J gene: TRBJ1-2; CDR3 DNA: TGTGCCAGCAGCGTAGGAAACAGGGGAGTGAATGGCTACACCTTC; CDR3 protein: CASSVGNRGVNGYTF
V gene: TRBV27; clone size: -; D gene: -; J gene: TRBJ2-7; CDR3 DNA: TGTGCCAGCAGTTCCGCCGGACACATCTCCTACGAGCAGTACTTC; CDR3 protein: CASSSAGHISYEQYF
V gene: TRBV5-4; clone size: -; D gene: -; J gene: TRBJ1-1; CDR3 DNA: TGTGCCAGCAGCTTGGGAAGGGGCACTGAAGCTTTCTTT; CDR3 protein: CASSLGRGTEAFF
V gene: TRBV11-3; clone size: few; D gene: TRBD1; J gene: TRBJ2-3; CDR3 DNA: TGTGCCAGCAGCCCCGGGACAGGCAGCACAGATACGCAGTATTTT; CDR3 protein: CASSPGTGSTDTQYF
V gene: TRBV6-5; clone size: -; D gene: -; J gene: TRBJ1-4; CDR3 DNA: TGTGCCAGCAGCAAACGACTGAATGAAAAACTGTTTTTT; CDR3 protein: CASSKRLNEKLFF
V gene: TRBV7-9; clone size: -; D gene: TRBD1; J gene: TRBJ2-6; CDR3 DNA: TGTGCCAGCAGTCTACCAGGGGGCAGGGCCAACGTCCTGACTTTC; CDR3 protein: CASSLPGGRANVLTF
V gene: TRBV28; clone size: -; D gene: -; J gene: TRBJ2-1; CDR3 DNA: TGTGCCAGCACCACCCGGGGGTACAATGAGCAGTTCTTC; CDR3 protein: CASTTRGYNEQFF
V gene: TRBV7-2; clone size: -; D gene: -; J gene: TRBJ1-1; CDR3 DNA: TGTGCCAGCAGCTTAGAACGGACCTCCTACACTGAAGCTTTCTTT; CDR3 protein: CASSLERTSYTEAFF
V gene: TRBV19; clone size: -; D gene: TRBD1; J gene: TRBJ2-1; CDR3 DNA: TGTGCCACGAACACCCCGGGACAGGGAGTCGATGAGCAGTTCTTC; CDR3 protein: CATNTPGQGVDEQFF
V gene: TRBV7-9; clone size: few; D gene: -; J gene: TRBJ1-2; CDR3 DNA: TGTGCCAGCAGCTTAACGGTGGGGGACTATGGCTACACCTTC; CDR3 protein: CASSLTVGDYGYTF
V gene: TRBV7-2; clone size: -; D gene: -; J gene: TRBJ2-3; CDR3 DNA: TGTGCCAGCAGCTATCTAGGGGCCCCCGGCACAGATACGCAGTATTTT; CDR3 protein: CASSYLGAPGTDTQYF
V gene: TRBV29-1; clone size: -; D gene: -; J gene: TRBJ1-2; CDR3 DNA: TGCAGCGTTGCCCGCCGGGGCCCTAACTATGGCTACACCTTC; CDR3 protein: CSVARRGPNYGYTF
V gene: TRBV11-2; clone size: -; D gene: -; J gene: TRBJ2-7; CDR3 DNA: TGTGCCAGCAGCTTTAGGAGAGACGGCGAGCAGTACTTC; CDR3 protein: CASSFRRDGEQYF
V gene: TRBV28; clone size: -; D gene: TRBD1; J gene: TRBJ1-5; CDR3 DNA: TGTGCCAGCAGTCCTCCGGGACAGGCGAGGAGCAATCAGCCCCAGCATTTT; CDR3 protein: CASSPPGQARSNQPQHF
V gene: TRBV7-9; clone size: -; D gene: -; J gene: TRBJ1-4; CDR3 DNA: TGTGCCAGCACCGTGACTGGGGGAGGTGAAAAACTGTTTTTT; CDR3 protein: CASTVTGGGEKLFF
V gene: TRBV9; clone size: -; D gene: TRBD1; J gene: TRBJ2-3; CDR3 DNA: TGTGCCAGCAGCCCCTGGACAGGGTCCGTAGATACGCAGTATTTT; CDR3 protein: CASSPWTGSVDTQYF
V gene: TRBV5-6; clone size: -; D gene: -; J gene: TRBJ1-1; CDR3 DNA: TGTGCCAGCAGCTCATTGGACCTGAAGAACACTGAAGCTTTCTTT; CDR3 protein: CASSSLDLKNTEAFF
V gene: TRBV9; clone size: -; D gene: TRBD1; J gene: TRBJ2-3; CDR3 DNA: TGTGCCAGCAGCGGCCTCTCGGGACAGGAGAGCACAGATACGCAGTATTTT; CDR3 protein: CASSGLSGQESTDTQYF
V gene: TRBV18; clone size: -; D gene: TRBD2; J gene: TRBJ2-3; CDR3 DNA: TGTGCCAGCTCACCCCCGGGCCTAGCGGGGGGCACAGATACGCAGTATTTT; CDR3 protein: CASSPPGLAGGTDTQYF
V gene: TRBV4-3; clone size: -; D gene: TRBD1; J gene: TRBJ2-7; CDR3 DNA: TGCGCCAGCAGCCAAAGAGCGGGACAGGGAACCTACGAGCAGTACTTC; CDR3 protein: CASSQRAGQGTYEQYF
V gene: TRBV5-6; clone size: -; D gene: TRBD1; J gene: TRBJ1-1; CDR3 DNA: TGTGCCAGCAGCTCCGGGACAGGGAGGACTGAAGCTTTCTTT; CDR3 protein: CASSSGTGRTEAFF
V gene: TRBV5-1; clone size: once; D gene: -; J gene: TRBJ1-1; CDR3 DNA: TGCGCCAGCAGGAGTTCCGGGACCTCCGGGGGTGAGGGTGAAGCTTTCTTT; CDR3 protein: CASRSSGTSGGEGEAFF
V gene: TRBV6-1; clone size: -; D gene: -; J gene: TRBJ1-2; CDR3 DNA: TGTGCCAGCAGTGGGCAGGGGAGGAACTATGGCTACACCTTC; CDR3 protein: CASSGQGRNYGYTF
V gene: TRBV7-9; clone size: -; D gene: -; J gene: TRBJ2-5; CDR3 DNA: TGTGCCAGCAGCTTTTACACGGGAGAAATGGAGACCCAGTACTTC; CDR3 protein: CASSFYTGEMETQYF
V gene: TRBV12-5; clone size: -; D gene: -; J gene: TRBJ1-5; CDR3 DNA: TGTGCTAGTGCGGCCGATCGAGGGACAAATCAGCCCCAGCATTTT; CDR3 protein: CASAADRGTNQPQHF
V gene: TRBV5-6; clone size: -; D gene: -; J gene: TRBJ1-4; CDR3 DNA: TGTGCCAGCAGCCTAGGGGGTAATGAAAAACTGTTTTTT; CDR3 protein: CASSLGGNEKLFF
V gene: TRBV18; clone size: -; D gene: -; J gene: TRBJ1-1; CDR3 DNA: TGTGCCAGCTCACCATCTGCTAGCCCTGAAGCTTTCTTT; CDR3 protein: CASSPSASPEAFF
V gene: TRBV6-1; clone size: -; D gene: TRBD1; J gene: TRBJ2-7; CDR3 DNA: TGTGCCAGCCGGGACAGGGAATTATTGGGCGAGCAGTACTTC; CDR3 protein: CASRDRELLGEQYF
V gene: TRBV29-1; clone size: -; D gene: -; J gene: TRBJ2-5; CDR3 DNA: TGCAGCGGACTTTTTCAGGACTTTAAAGAGACCCAGTACTTC; CDR3 protein: CSGLFQDFKETQYF
V gene: TRBV5-1; clone size: -; D gene: -; J gene: TRBJ2-5; CDR3 DNA: TGCGCCGGCAGCTCGCAAGAGACCCAGTACTTC; CDR3 protein: CAGSSQETQYF
V gene: TRBV11-1; clone size: -; D gene: -; J gene: TRBJ1-2; CDR3 DNA: TGTGCCAGCAATCCTGTTGGGGGCGAGAACTATGGCTACACCTTC; CDR3 protein: CASNPVGGENYGYTF
V gene: TRBV28; clone size: once; D gene: -; J gene: TRBJ2-1; CDR3 DNA: TGTGCCAGCAGTTCACAGATTCAGCAGTTCTTC; CDR3 protein: CASSSQIQQFF
V gene: TRBV15; clone size: -; D gene: TRBD1; J gene: TRBJ1-2; CDR3 DNA: TGTGCCACCAGCAGGAGCGAGGGGGCGCAAGGCTACACCTTC; CDR3 protein: CATSRSEGAQGYTF
V gene: TRBV7-6; clone size: -; D gene: -; J gene: TRBJ2-7; CDR3 DNA: TGTGCCAGCAGCCCGGCCGGGGGCAACCCTTCCTACGAGCAGTACTTC; CDR3 protein: CASSPAGGNPSYEQYF
V gene: TRBV5-8; clone size: -; D gene: TRBD1; J gene: TRBJ1-5; CDR3 DNA: TGTGCCAGCAGCCTGGACAGGGGGGGAAGCAATCAGCCCCAGCATTTT; CDR3 protein: CASSLDRGGSNQPQHF
V gene: TRBV28; clone size: -; D gene: -; J gene: TRBJ2-7; CDR3 DNA: TGTGCCAGCAGTTTATTTGGGGGGACAAGCTCCTACGAGCAGTACTTC; CDR3 protein: CASSLFGGTSSYEQYF
V gene: TRBV5-6; clone size: -; D gene: TRBD1; J gene: TRBJ1-2; CDR3 DNA: TGTGCCAGCAGCTTCCCCGGGACAGGGGCTTCGTATGGCTACACCTTC; CDR3 protein: CASSFPGTGASYGYTF
V gene: TRBV7-2; clone size: -; D gene: TRBD1; J gene: TRBJ2-3; CDR3 DNA: TGTGCCAGCAGCGACAGGGACACAGATACGCAGTATTTT; CDR3 protein: CASSDRDTDTQYF
V gene: TRBV5-6; clone size: once; D gene: -; J gene: TRBJ2-6; CDR3 DNA: TGTGCCAGCAGCTTGGACGGCTACTCTGGGGCCAACGTCCTGACTTTC; CDR3 protein: CASSLDGYSGANVLTF
V gene: TRBV28; clone size: -; D gene: TRBD1; J gene: TRBJ1-6; CDR3 DNA: TGTGCCAGCAGTTTCGACAGGGCAACTTATAATTCACCCCTCCACTTT; CDR3 protein: CASSFDRATYNSPLHF
V gene: TRBV5-8; clone size: -; D gene: -; J gene: TRBJ1-5; CDR3 DNA: TGTGCCAGCAGCCGAGGGGTAGTGGGCAATCAGCCCCAGCATTTT; CDR3 protein: CASSRGVVGNQPQHF
V gene: TRBV7-9; clone size: -; D gene: -; J gene: TRBJ2-7; CDR3 DNA: TGTGCCAGCAGCTTAGGGGCCGGAGGCTACGAGCAGTACTTC; CDR3 protein: CASSLGAGGYEQYF
V gene: TRBV19; clone size: -; D gene: TRBD1; J gene: TRBJ1-2; CDR3 DNA: TGTGCCAGTAGTGCTCGGACAGGAGTTTATGGCTACACCTTC; CDR3 protein: CASSARTGVYGYTF
V gene: TRBV28; clone size: -; D gene: -; J gene: TRBJ2-3; CDR3 DNA: TGTGCCAGCAGTTCAGGGCCCCTAGGTATTAGTACGCAGTATTTT; CDR3 protein: CASSSGPLGISTQYF
V gene: TRBV27; clone size: -; D gene: -; J gene: TRBJ1-4; CDR3 DNA: TGTGCCAGCAGTTCACAGGGTGATGAAAAACTGTTTTTT; CDR3 protein: CASSSQGDEKLFF
V gene: TRBV10-3; clone size: -; D gene: -; J gene: TRBJ1-5; CDR3 DNA: TGTGCCATCAGTGACTCACGGGGACGCAATCAGCCCCAGCATTTT; CDR3 protein: CAISDSRGRNQPQHF
V gene: TRBV6-5; clone size: -; D gene: TRBD1; J gene: TRBJ1-5; CDR3 DNA: TGCGCCACCGGACGCGAAGGGGGCAGCAATCAGCCCCAGCATTTT; CDR3 protein: CATGREGGSNQPQHF
V gene: TRBV7-2; clone size: -; D gene: -; J gene: TRBJ2-5; CDR3 DNA: TGTGCCAGCAGCCCTTACGGCGTGGTGGCCCAGTACTTC; CDR3 protein: CASSPYGVVAQYF
V gene: TRBV7-2; clone size: -; D gene: -; J gene: TRBJ2-7; CDR3 DNA: TGTGCCAGCAGCCCGGGAGCCGAGCAGTACTTC; CDR3 protein: CASSPGAEQYF